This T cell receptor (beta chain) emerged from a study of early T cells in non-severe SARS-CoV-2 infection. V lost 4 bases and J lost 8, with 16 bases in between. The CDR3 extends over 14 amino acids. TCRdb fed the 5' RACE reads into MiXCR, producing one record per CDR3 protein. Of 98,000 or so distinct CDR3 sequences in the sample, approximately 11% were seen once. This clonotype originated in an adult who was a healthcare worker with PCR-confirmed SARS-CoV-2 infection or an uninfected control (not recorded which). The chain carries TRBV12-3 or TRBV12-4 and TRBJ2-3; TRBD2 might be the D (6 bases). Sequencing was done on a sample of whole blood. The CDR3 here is CASSYSLPGVTQYF. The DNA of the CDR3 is TGTGCCAGCAGTTACTCCCTCCCGGGGGTTACGCAGTATTTT.